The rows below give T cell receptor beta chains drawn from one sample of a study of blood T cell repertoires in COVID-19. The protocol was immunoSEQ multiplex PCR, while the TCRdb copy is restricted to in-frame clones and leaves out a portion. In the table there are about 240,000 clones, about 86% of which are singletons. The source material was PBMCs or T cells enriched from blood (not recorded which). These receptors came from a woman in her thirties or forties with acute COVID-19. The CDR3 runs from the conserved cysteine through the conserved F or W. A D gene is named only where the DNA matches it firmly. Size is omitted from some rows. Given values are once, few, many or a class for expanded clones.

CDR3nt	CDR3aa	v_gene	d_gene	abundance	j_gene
TGCAGTGCCAAGTCCGGGTGGAGAGCTTTCTTT	CSAKSGWRAFF	TRBV20-1	NA	NA	TRBJ1-1
TGTGCCATAGGGTCTCGGGGGGCCCCCTACGAGCAGTACTTC	CAIGSRGAPYEQYF	TRBV14	NA	NA	TRBJ2-7
TGTGCCAGCAGTTTTGGGGGGTCGAGCACAGATACGCAGTATTTT	CASSFGGSSTDTQYF	TRBV27	NA	NA	TRBJ2-3
TGTGCCAGCAGTTTGGTGGGTGCGGGGGTCGCTAATTCACCCCTCCACTTT	CASSLVGAGVANSPLHF	TRBV27	NA	NA	TRBJ1-6
TGTGCCAGCAGTAAGACAGTGCACAATGAGCAGTTCTTC	CASSKTVHNEQFF	TRBV2	NA	NA	TRBJ2-1
TGTGCCAGCTCACCAGCGAGGGTTAACTATGGCTACACCTTC	CASSPARVNYGYTF	TRBV18	NA	NA	TRBJ1-2
TGTGCCAGCAGGGGCTTCAATGAAAAACTGTTTTTT	CASRGFNEKLFF	TRBV6-5	NA	NA	TRBJ1-4
TGTGCCAGCAGACGTGAGGGAGATACGCAGTATTTT	CASRREGDTQYF	TRBV7-9	NA	NA	TRBJ2-3
TGTGCCAGTATCAATAAGGCAGGGGTAGGAGGCTACACCTTC	CASINKAGVGGYTF	TRBV19	NA	NA	TRBJ1-2
TGTGCCAGCAGCTTGGGTCCACGGGGGGCCGGCTACGAGCAGTACTTC	CASSLGPRGAGYEQYF	TRBV11-3	NA	once	TRBJ2-7
TGTGCCAGCACTCAGACAGGGGTTGGCTACACCTTC	CASTQTGVGYTF	TRBV28	TRBD1	NA	TRBJ1-2
TGCGCCAGCAGTCCCGGACTAGCGGGAGGCTACAATGAGCAGTTCTTC	CASSPGLAGGYNEQFF	TRBV5-1	TRBD2	NA	TRBJ2-1
TGCGCCAGCAGCTTGTCGACAGGGTCCTACAATGAGCAGTTCTTC	CASSLSTGSYNEQFF	TRBV5-1	TRBD1	NA	TRBJ2-1
TGTGCCAGCAGCCAAGATGGCACGAGGGAGGGCTTCACAGATACGCAGTATTTT	CASSQDGTREGFTDTQYF	TRBV4-2	TRBD2	NA	TRBJ2-3
TGTGCCAGCAGTTCTCGAAAGGGACAGGGACTATCCTACAATGAGCAGTTCTTC	CASSSRKGQGLSYNEQFF	TRBV28	TRBD1	NA	TRBJ2-1
TGTGCCAGCAGCCAATATACTAGCGGGATCTCCGGGGAGCTGTTTTTT	CASSQYTSGISGELFF	TRBV14	TRBD2	NA	TRBJ2-2
TGTGCCAGTAGTGTACAGGGGGCGGGAGAGACCCAGTACTTC	CASSVQGAGETQYF	TRBV19	TRBD1	once	TRBJ2-5
TGTGCCAGCTCACCCGACAGGGGAGCCGGGGAGCTGTTTTTT	CASSPDRGAGELFF	TRBV18	TRBD1	NA	TRBJ2-2
TGTGCCACCAGCAGACTAGCGGGAATTTATTACAATGAGCAGTTCTTC	CATSRLAGIYYNEQFF	TRBV15	TRBD2	NA	TRBJ2-1
TGTGCCAGCAGCTTGCGGACTACGGAGCAGTTCTTC	CASSLRTTEQFF	TRBV7-8	NA	NA	TRBJ2-1
TGTGCCAGCAGCTCCGTCGGACTAGCACGGACCGGGGAGCTGTTTTTT	CASSSVGLARTGELFF	TRBV7-3	TRBD2	NA	TRBJ2-2
TGTGCCAGTAGTCCGGGACAGGGAAGGTATGGCTACACCTTC	CASSPGQGRYGYTF	TRBV19	TRBD1	few	TRBJ1-2
TGTGCCAGCAGCCAAGCATACGAGCAGTACTTC	CASSQAYEQYF	TRBV14	NA	NA	TRBJ2-7
TGTGCCAGCAGCCACACCGACAGGGCTAACTATGGCTACACCTTC	CASSHTDRANYGYTF	TRBV4-2	TRBD1	NA	TRBJ1-2
TGTGCCAGCAGCCGAATGGGGACTAGCGGGAGACGGGAGACCCAGTACTTC	CASSRMGTSGRRETQYF	TRBV7-9	TRBD2	once	TRBJ2-5
TGCGCCAGCAGCTTGTACAGGGAGCCCTACAATGAGCAGTTCTTC	CASSLYREPYNEQFF	TRBV5-1	NA	once	TRBJ2-1
TGCGCCAGCAGCTTGGTGACAGGGCCTAGCACAGATACGCAGTATTTT	CASSLVTGPSTDTQYF	TRBV5-1	TRBD1	NA	TRBJ2-3
TGTGCCAGCAGAGAGGGGACAGGGGAAAATTCACCCCTCCACTTT	CASREGTGENSPLHF	TRBV6-5	TRBD1	NA	TRBJ1-6
TGTGCCAGCAGCCCCTCCCCAACGGCACTAGCGCATTCCTACAATGAGCAGTTCTTC	CASSPSPTALAHSYNEQFF	TRBV13	TRBD2	NA	TRBJ2-1
TGTGCCAGTAGTCTACCTGGACAGGGGAACTATGGCTACACCTTC	CASSLPGQGNYGYTF	TRBV19	TRBD1	once	TRBJ1-2
TGTGCCAGCAGACTAGTTTCGGGCAATGAGCAGTTCTTC	CASRLVSGNEQFF	TRBV27	NA	NA	TRBJ2-1
TGCAGCGTTGAGACAGGACAGGTCGTTCCCCCAAGCTACACCTTC	CSVETGQVVPPSYTF	TRBV29-1	TRBD1	NA	TRBJ1-2
TGTGCCAGCAGTGATCCGGGACAGAAGCAGTTCTTC	CASSDPGQKQFF	TRBV6-1	TRBD1	NA	TRBJ2-1
TGCGCCAGCAGAGGGCTAGCGGGAGGCCATGAGCAGTTCTTC	CASRGLAGGHEQFF	TRBV5-1	TRBD2	once	TRBJ2-1
TGTGCCAGCAGCCCGAGCGGGAGGGCCGATGAGCAGTACTTC	CASSPSGRADEQYF	TRBV9	TRBD2	once	TRBJ2-7
TGTGCCACCAACAGGGGGGCTAGCACAGATACGCAGTATTTT	CATNRGASTDTQYF	TRBV15	TRBD1	NA	TRBJ2-3
TGTGCCAGCGCTTGGGGTTCCGGGGGGAGGTACGAGCAGTACTTC	CASAWGSGGRYEQYF	TRBV11-2	TRBD2	NA	TRBJ2-7
TGTGCCAGTACCCTGCTAACTTTCGCTGGGAACACCGGGGAGCTGTTTTTT	CASTLLTFAGNTGELFF	TRBV19	NA	NA	TRBJ2-2
TGTGCCAGCAGGGAGGGAGGAGGGTCCAGCTATGGCTACACCTTC	CASREGGGSSYGYTF	TRBV2	NA	NA	TRBJ1-2
TGTGCCACCAGCGGAAGGACAGGGGACGAAAAACTGTTTTTT	CATSGRTGDEKLFF	TRBV15	TRBD1	NA	TRBJ1-4
TGTGCCAGCAAGACTAGCAGCACCGGGGAGCTGTTTTTT	CASKTSSTGELFF	TRBV5-4	TRBD2	NA	TRBJ2-2
TGTGCCAGCAGTTCGCAACAGGGTATAACAGATACGCAGTATTTT	CASSSQQGITDTQYF	TRBV28	NA	NA	TRBJ2-3